One TCR beta chain is described in this entry. The time point denotes: peripheral blood 6 weeks after treatment start. The CDR3 is 13 residues long. After removal of 3 bases from V and 5 bases from J, the junction contained 1 base not matched to a gene. Germline values: CDR1 SEHNR, CDR2 FQNEAQ (reference sequence). The source of the sample is a study of PD-L1 blockade in urothelial cancer. On the study more broadly: At 6 weeks and at 3 weeks (second dose) after treatment start, blood was analyzed. Peripheral blood specimens exhibited a median yield of approximately 150,000 T cells.

Each PCR had synthetic TCR analog templates added to it as a spike-in. Repertoires were generated with immunoSEQ multiplex PCR, while TCRdb's copy carries only in-frame clones and drops some. This sample yields around 100,000 clones, of which around 90% are seen a single time; around 4% belongs to the top ten. V gene TRBV7-9 combines with J gene TRBJ2-5; the match to TRBD2 covers 9 bases. The clonotype was recovered from a man aged 55-75 years with urothelial cancer. This sample comprised PBMCs, obtained around atezolizumab (anti-PD-L1) treatment. CDR3 protein: CASSFGLAETQYF. The CDR3 nucleotides are TGTGCCAGCAGCTTTGGACTAGCGGAGACCCAGTACTTC. The complete variable domain, with remaining parts taken from reference TRBV7-9 and TRBJ2-5, reads DTGVSQNPRHKITKRGQNVTFRCDPISEHNRLYWYRQTLGQGPEFLTYFQNEAQLEKSRLLSDRFSAERPKGSFSTLEIQRTEQGDSAMYLCASSFGLAETQYFGPGTRLLVL.